The sequence of this TCR beta chain was determined in a study of blood T cell repertoires in COVID-19. Study context: COVID-19 samples collected from the United States, Italy and Spain covered acute and convalescent phases. Sample material is recorded as cDNA or gDNA derived from T cells, B-cell-depleted T cells, or PBMCs.

CDR3 length equals 13 residues. V was clipped by 5 bases and J by 5 bases; unmatched bases: 3. The germline V gene has CDR1 MDHEN and CDR2 SYDVKM. Produced via immunoSEQ multiplex PCR; TCRdb's table is partial and in-frame only. The data contain about 200,000 clones, roughly 84% of them singletons. The rearrangement links TRBV28 to TRBJ2-5; 9 bases are shared with TRBD2. The sequencing input was peripheral blood. This sequence was found in a woman over 75 with acute or convalescent COVID-19. The CDR3 reads CASSLAGMETQYF. For the CDR3, the DNA is TGTGCCAGCAGTCTAGCGGGAATGGAGACCCAGTACTTC.